This T cell receptor (beta chain) was documented in a study of Ad26.COV2.S vaccination and SARS-CoV-2 variants (dated by TCRdb to the early 2020s). For context, the study as a whole: Donors in the vaccine arm were drawn from COV1001, a phase I-IIa trial of Ad26.COV2.S in healthy adults that was multicentre, randomized, double-blind and placebo-controlled. Dosing of Ad26.COV2.S was intramuscular, at either 5x10^10 or 1x10^11 viral particles, delivered as one shot or as two shots spaced 56 days apart. Sequencing of the TCRbeta repertoire served to evaluate the specificity and breadth of SARS-CoV-2-reactive T cell receptors following Ad26.COV2.S vaccination. A total of 32 samples were included in the TCR-sequenced set, comprising some 20 Ad26.COV2.S vaccine recipients, 5 placebo recipients and 8 SARS-CoV-2 convalescent individuals. Participants in the trial were split at random into five groups of five each, receiving low-dose or high-dose Ad26.COV2.S once or twice, or else placebo on both occasions. Investigators remained blinded to trial group allocation during experiments and outcome assessment. Overall study results and their limits: The study was not powered to compare responses between vaccine doses or regimens. After vaccination, spike-specific CD8+ and CD4+ T cell responses were reported to show substantial breadth. Vaccine and placebo recipients had comparable non-spike TCR breadth, which fits with the vaccine containing only spike. Higher spike-specific TCR breadth was observed in Ad26.COV2.S recipients than in placebo recipients (P = 0.0014). The authors noted that the TCR breadth and depth analyses may have underestimated total T cell responses.

The treatment or condition label, read with the paper, signifies: some 20 received Ad26.COV2.S at low or high dose, single or two shots; 5 received placebo; per-sample allocation not given. Repertoires of vaccine and placebo recipients were sequenced from samples collected on day 63 after the first injection. Between 29 July and 7 August 2020, Cohort 1b enrolled about two dozen adults aged 18-55 years at one site in Boston, USA. Ad26.COV2.S was a replication-incompetent adenovirus type 26 vector expressing a prefusion-stabilized SARS-CoV-2 spike protein from the original Wuhan strain. V is reduced by 2 bases and J by 6 bases, leaving a spacing of 4 bases between them. The germline V gene encodes CDR1 MNHEY and CDR2 SVGAGI. The CDR3 numbers 11 residues from cysteine through phenylalanine. Only the CDR3 DNA is retained, 33 bases long and in frame from the first base. The immunoSEQ Assay was used to sequence TCRbeta CDR3 regions. After extraction, genomic DNA underwent amplification by bias-controlled multiplex PCR, followed by high-throughput sequencing. For the original study's pipeline: To quantify the absolute abundance of every unique TCRbeta CDR3 region, sequences were collapsed and filtered. T cell fraction was estimated by normalizing TCRbeta template counts to usable DNA, which was measured by amplifying reference genes present in all nucleated cells. Repertoire TCRs were annotated as SARS-CoV-2-specific by exact matching of V gene, CDR3 amino acid sequence and J gene to a known reactive TCR set. The reference SARS-CoV-2 TCR set was obtained from MIRA and was filtered for enrichment in COVID-19-positive ImmuneCODE repertoires, whereby public or cross-reactive TCRs were removed. Based on the MIRA antigens, annotated TCRs were further analysed at the level of specific ORF or position within ORF. Breadth was defined as the number of annotated unique rearrangements divided by the total number of unique productive rearrangements, and depth was defined as the summed frequency of the annotated unique rearrangements. TCR breadth was compared between groups using two-sided Wilcoxon rank-sum tests. TCRdb stores this immuneACCESS table with in-frame sequences only. Part of the clones is absent; in the studies checked, under half of the shortfall reflects unresolved V genes, and no reason is known for the rest. V, J and clone size derive from that table, while D and trimming were established from the DNA sequence. Within this sample are 320,000 or so clones, with roughly 90% of them counted one time only. 5% to 6.5% of the sample comes from the top ten.

With regard to this clone: Its binding antigen is unknown. Base qualities are not provided; no much larger clone lies one nucleotide away.

This receptor chain uses TRBV6-5 and TRBJ1-1; a confident D gene designation cannot be given. The sample consisted of peripheral blood, taken in a trial of Ad26.COV2.S vaccine versus placebo. This receptor was obtained from a person between 18 and 59 years old who received the Ad26.COV2.S COVID-19 vaccine or a placebo. This receptor has the CDR3 CASSYRAEAFF. In nucleotides, the sequence is TGTGCCAGCAGTTACCGGGCTGAAGCTTTCTTT.